This T cell receptor beta chain emerged from a study of molecular identifiers for immune sequencing clone quantification. The overall study: Split five ways in replicates, RNA from about 20,000 or 100,000 naive CD8 cells had four portions sequenced. Study observations and caveats: Clones above 20 RNA copies held over 99% of effector molecules, under 1% in naive cells. Sizes of clones that are highly expanded could be underestimated (if identical TCR molecules share a barcode).

TCRdb recomputed calls from the PCR reads with MiXCR, one row per CDR3 protein. The sample lists around 470,000 distinct CDR3 sequences; around 23% were seen once. As to this clonotype: Its antigen is not identified. It may be a read error: a sequence one base away is much more abundant.

The material sequenced was naive CD8+ T cells from blood, with Jurkat cell RNA spiked in. Subset indicated: FACS-sorted CD8+CD4-CCR7+CD45RA+ naive T cells. This sequence originates from a human donor in good health. Some libraries in this study had Jurkat cell RNA spiked in.

The CDR3 reads CACSRDISIGYTF. The CDR3 DNA is TGTGCCTGCAGCCGGGACATTTCGATCGGCTACACCTTC. This chain uses TRBV6-2 or TRBV6-3 with TRBJ1-2; weak D call: TRBD1 (6 bases). CDR1 and CDR2 from the germline V gene are MNHEY and SVGEGT. The CDR3 runs to 13 residues.